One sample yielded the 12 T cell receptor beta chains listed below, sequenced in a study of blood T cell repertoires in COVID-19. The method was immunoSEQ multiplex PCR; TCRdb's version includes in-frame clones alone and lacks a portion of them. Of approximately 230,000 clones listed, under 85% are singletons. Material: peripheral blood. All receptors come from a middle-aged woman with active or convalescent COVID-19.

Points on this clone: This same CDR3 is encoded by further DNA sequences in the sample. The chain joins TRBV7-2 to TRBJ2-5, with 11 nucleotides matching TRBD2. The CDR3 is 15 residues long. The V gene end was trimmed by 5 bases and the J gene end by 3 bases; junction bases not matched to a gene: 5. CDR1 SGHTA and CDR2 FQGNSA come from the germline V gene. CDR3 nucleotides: TGTGCCAGCAGCATTAGCGGGGGGGCGGAAGAGACCCAGTACTTC. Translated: CASSISGGAEETQYF.

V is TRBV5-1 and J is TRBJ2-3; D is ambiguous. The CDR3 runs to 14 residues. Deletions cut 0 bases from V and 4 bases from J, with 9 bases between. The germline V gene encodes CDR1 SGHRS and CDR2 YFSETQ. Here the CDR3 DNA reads TGCGCCAGCAGCTTGGAATCTCCCCCAGATACGCAGTATTTT. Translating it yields CASSLESPPDTQYF.

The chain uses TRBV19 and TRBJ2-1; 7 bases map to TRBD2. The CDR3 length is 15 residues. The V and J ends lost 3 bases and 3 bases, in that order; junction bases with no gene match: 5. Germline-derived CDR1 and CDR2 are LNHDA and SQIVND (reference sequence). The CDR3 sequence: CASSMSGADYNEQFF. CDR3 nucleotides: TGTGCCAGTAGTATGAGCGGGGCAGACTACAATGAGCAGTTCTTC.

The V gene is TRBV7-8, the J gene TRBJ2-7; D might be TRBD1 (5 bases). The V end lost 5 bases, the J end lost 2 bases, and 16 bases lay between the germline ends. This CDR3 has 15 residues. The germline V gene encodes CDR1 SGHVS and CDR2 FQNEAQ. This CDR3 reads CASSLYQGPAYEQYV. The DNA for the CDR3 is TGTGCCAGCAGCCTTTACCAGGGCCCGGCCTACGAGCAGTACGTC.

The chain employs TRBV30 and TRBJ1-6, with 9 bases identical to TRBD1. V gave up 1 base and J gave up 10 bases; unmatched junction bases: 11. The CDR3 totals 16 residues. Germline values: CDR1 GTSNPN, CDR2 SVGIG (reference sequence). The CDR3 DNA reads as TGTGCCTGGAGTGCTTATATAGGGACAGGGTCCTCACCCCTCCACTTT. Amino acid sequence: CAWSAYIGTGSSPLHF. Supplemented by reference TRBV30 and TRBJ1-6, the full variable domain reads SQTIHQWPATLVQPVGSPLSLECTVEGTSNPNLYWYRQAAGRGLQLLFYSVGIGQISSEVPQNLSASRPQDRQFILSSKKLLLSDSGFYLCAWSAYIGTGSSPLHFGNGTRLTVT.

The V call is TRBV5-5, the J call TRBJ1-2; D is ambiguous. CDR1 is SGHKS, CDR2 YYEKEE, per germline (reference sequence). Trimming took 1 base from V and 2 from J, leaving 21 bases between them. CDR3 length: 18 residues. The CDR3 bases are TGTGCCAGCAGCTTGTTAGCCGGCAGAGGTTCCGACAACTATGGCTACACCTTC. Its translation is CASSLLAGRGSDNYGYTF.

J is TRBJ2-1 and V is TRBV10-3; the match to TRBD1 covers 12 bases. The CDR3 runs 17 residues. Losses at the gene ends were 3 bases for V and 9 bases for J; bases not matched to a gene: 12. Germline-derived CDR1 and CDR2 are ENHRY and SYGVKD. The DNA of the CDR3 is TGTGCCATCAGTGAACCACTACCGGGACAGGGGGCTATTGAGCAGTTCTTC. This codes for CAISEPLPGQGAIEQFF.

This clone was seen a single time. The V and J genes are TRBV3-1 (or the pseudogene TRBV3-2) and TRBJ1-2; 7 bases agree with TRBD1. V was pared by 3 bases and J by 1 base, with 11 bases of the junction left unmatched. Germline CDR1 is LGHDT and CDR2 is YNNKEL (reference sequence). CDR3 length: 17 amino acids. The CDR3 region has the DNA TGTGCCAGCAGCCAGGACAGGTTGGGGGCCCTTAACTATGGCTACACCTTC. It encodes CASSQDRLGALNYGYTF.

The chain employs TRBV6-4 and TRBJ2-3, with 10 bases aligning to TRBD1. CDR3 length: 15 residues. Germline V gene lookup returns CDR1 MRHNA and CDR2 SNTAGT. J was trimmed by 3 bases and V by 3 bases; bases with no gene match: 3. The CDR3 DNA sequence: TGTGCCAGCAGTGATCGGACAGGGGGGACAGATACGCAGTATTTT. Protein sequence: CASSDRTGGTDTQYF.

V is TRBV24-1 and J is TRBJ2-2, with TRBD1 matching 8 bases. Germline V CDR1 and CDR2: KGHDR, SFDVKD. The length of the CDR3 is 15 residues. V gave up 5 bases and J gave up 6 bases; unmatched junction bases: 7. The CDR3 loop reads CATSVRGLGAGELFF. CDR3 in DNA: TGTGCCACCAGTGTCAGGGGGCTAGGCGCCGGGGAGCTGTTTTTT.

The CDR3 is CASSQRGAANTGELFF. The CDR3 region has the DNA TGTGCCAGCAGCCAACGGGGGGCCGCGAACACCGGGGAGCTGTTTTTT. This chain uses TRBV7-2 with TRBJ2-2; D perhaps matches TRBD2 (7 bases). This CDR3 has 16 amino acids. Germline V gene lookup returns CDR1 SGHTA and CDR2 FQGNSA. V lost 5 bases and J 0 bases, leaving 13 bases between the germline ends. Variable domain in full (rest from reference TRBV7-2 and TRBJ2-2): GAGVSQSPSNKVTEKGKDVELRCDPISGHTALYWYRQSLGQGLEFLIYFQGNSAPDKSGLPSDRFSAERTGGSVSTLTIQRTQQEDSAVYLCASSQRGAANTGELFFGEGSRLTVL.

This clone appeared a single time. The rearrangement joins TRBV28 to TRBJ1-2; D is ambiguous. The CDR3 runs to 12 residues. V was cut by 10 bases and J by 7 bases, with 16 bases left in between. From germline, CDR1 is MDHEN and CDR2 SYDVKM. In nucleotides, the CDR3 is TGTGCCACCTTTCTAGAGTATTCTGGCTACACCTTC. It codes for CATFLEYSGYTF.